The 25 T cell receptor beta chains below come from one sample, sequenced in a study of cytomegalovirus exposure and HLA in healthy donors. The PCR used 60 Vbeta and 13 Jbeta primers. Assay used: immunoSEQ multiplex PCR; TCRdb lists only in-frame clones, some missing. Seen here are under 200,000 clones, around three quarters observed once, and the top ten hold 2% to 2.5%. Material for sequencing was PBMCs. These receptors all come from a woman aged 25 to 45 in good health and CMV-seropositive.

The chain has TRBV5-6 and TRBJ1-1; D remains ambiguous. V was trimmed by 4 bases and J by 3 bases, leaving 10 bases between them. The CDR3 runs to 13 residues. The germline gives CDR1 SGHDT, CDR2 YYEEEE. In DNA form, the CDR3 reads TGTGCCAGCAGCCCCAGGATCGACACTGAAGCTTTCTTT. This encodes CASSPRIDTEAFF.

The J gene is TRBJ1-1, the V gene TRBV5-1; D not certain. There are 13 residues in the CDR3. Germline loops: CDR1 SGHRS, CDR2 YFSETQ. V lost 4 bases, J lost 0 bases, and 7 bases lay in between. CDR3 amino acids: CASSPQMNTEAFF. The CDR3 region has the DNA TGCGCCAGCAGCCCACAGATGAACACTGAAGCTTTCTTT.

The chain combines TRBV10-3 with TRBJ1-1; 7 nucleotides agree with TRBD1. The length of the CDR3 is 15 residues. Trimming cost V 8 bases and J 4 bases; bases outside gene matches: 13. Germline CDR1 is ENHRY and CDR2 is SYGVKD. Here the CDR3 DNA reads TGTGCCATCGCACAGGGGAGAGGCGGTGTCACTGAAGCTTTCTTT. The encoded protein is CAIAQGRGGVTEAFF.

V usage is TRBV6-5 and J usage is TRBJ1-1, with D unresolved. The CDR3 consists of 14 residues. Germline-derived CDR1 and CDR2 are MNHEY and SVGAGI. V was pared by 3 bases and J by 4 bases, with 12 bases between. CDR3 sequence: CASSYLREGTEAFF. The DNA for the CDR3 is TGTGCCAGCAGTTATCTTCGGGAGGGCACTGAAGCTTTCTTT.

The chain joins TRBV11-3 to TRBJ2-2; 8 positions match TRBD1. Unmatched junction bases numbered 7, after V lost 4 bases and J lost 0 bases. In germline, CDR1 is SGHNT, CDR2 YENEEA. There are 17 residues in the CDR3. For the CDR3, the DNA is TGTGCCAGCAGCTCGCTTCGACAGGGGTCGAACACCGGGGAGCTGTTTTTT. Translated, it gives CASSSLRQGSNTGELFF.

The rearrangement uses TRBV6-6 and TRBJ2-1; 9 bases are a match to TRBD1. Trimming at V came to 4 bases and at J to 8 bases, leaving 9 bases not matched to a gene. In germline, CDR1 is MNHNY, CDR2 SVGAGI (reference sequence). The CDR3 spans 15 residues. The CDR3 loop is CASSFTAGQGYEQFF. CDR3 nucleotides: TGTGCCAGCAGTTTCACGGCGGGACAGGGATATGAGCAGTTCTTC.

This clone was recorded only once. The V gene is TRBV19, the J gene TRBJ2-6; D gene unclear. Germline CDR1 LNHDA, CDR2 SQIVND (reference sequence). Deletions cut 9 bases from V and 0 bases from J, with 9 bases between. This CDR3 contains 14 residues. The CDR3 reads CASLLSSGANVLTF. CDR3 nucleotides: TGTGCCAGCCTTCTGAGCTCTGGGGCCAACGTCCTGACTTTC.

This clone was recorded once. The V gene is TRBV5-4, the J gene TRBJ1-2; 7 bases match TRBD1. The junction had 9 bases not matched to a gene; V was cut back by 6 bases and J by 4 bases. This CDR3 comprises 14 residues. Germline loops: CDR1 SGHNT, CDR2 YYREEE (reference sequence). The CDR3 DNA follows: TGTGCCAGCAACCAACAGGGGATTGCCTATGGCTACACCTTC. Protein sequence: CASNQQGIAYGYTF.

This clone was detected a few times. Here the CDR3 DNA reads TGTGCCAGCAGCTCTGCTATCTTTTCATCGAACACTGAAGCTTTCTTT. It is translated as CASSSAIFSSNTEAFF. The V gene is TRBV7-9, the J gene TRBJ1-1; D remains ambiguous. Germline V gene sequence: CDR1 SEHNR, CDR2 FQNEAQ (reference sequence). Trimming took 4 bases from V and 1 from J, leaving 16 bases between them. CDR3 length: 16 amino acids.

This chain connects TRBV11-2 to TRBJ2-7, with D possibly TRBD2 on 7 matching bases. The CDR3 consists of 18 residues. Germline CDR1 is SGHAT and CDR2 is FQNNGV. Trimming removed 5 bases at V and 7 bases at J, with 30 bases between. The CDR3 reads CASSPRRGAPERQPEQYF. CDR3 sequence (DNA): TGTGCCAGCAGCCCGCGCCGGGGGGCTCCCGAAAGACAACCGGAGCAGTACTTC.

V usage is TRBV28 and J usage is TRBJ1-1; D is ambiguous. The CDR3 sequence is 14 residues long. The ends were cut back, 5 bases at V and 3 bases at J, with 13 bases in the middle. From germline, CDR1 is MDHEN and CDR2 SYDVKM. CDR3 loop: CASSRIQVDTEAFF. The CDR3 DNA sequence: TGTGCCAGCAGTAGAATCCAGGTTGACACTGAAGCTTTCTTT.

The sample holds a few counts of this clone. As DNA, the CDR3 is TGTGCCAGCAGCTTAACAGGACCCAGGTCGGGAGCTTTCTTT. Its protein is CASSLTGPRSGAFF. The chain is built from TRBV11-2 and TRBJ1-1; D perhaps matches TRBD1 (5 bases). The CDR3 sequence is 14 residues long. The V end lost 2 bases, the J end lost 10 bases, and 17 bases lay between the germline ends. Germline CDR1 is SGHAT and CDR2 is FQNNGV.

The chain has TRBV7-2 and TRBJ2-3, with 9 bases fitting TRBD2. This CDR3 is built from 14 residues. Looked up from germline, CDR1 is SGHTA and CDR2 is FQGNSA. J was trimmed by 4 bases and V by 5 bases; bases with no gene match: 4. The CDR3 sequence: CASSQAGGADTQYF. The CDR3 DNA follows: TGTGCCAGCAGCCAGGCGGGGGGGGCAGATACGCAGTATTTT.

The J gene is TRBJ2-1, the V gene TRBV5-1; 9 nucleotides match TRBD1. The V segment lost 4 bases and the J segment 4 bases; nucleotides outside the gene matches: 3. The germline gives CDR1 SGHRS, CDR2 YFSETQ. The CDR3 runs 14 residues. The CDR3 DNA is TGCGCCAGCAGCGCCGGGACAGGGTACAATGAGCAGTTCTTC. It encodes CASSAGTGYNEQFF.

The chain joins TRBV15 to TRBJ1-2, with D perhaps TRBD1 (5 bases). The V end was cut by 0 bases, the J end by 10 bases, with 12 bases between. The CDR3 is made up of 13 amino acids. Germline-derived CDR1 and CDR2 are LNHNV and YYDKDF (reference sequence). CDR3 DNA: TGTGCCACCAGCAGAGATACAGGCCGTTCCTACACCTTC. Translating it yields CATSRDTGRSYTF.

The V call is TRBV9, the J call TRBJ2-5; D perhaps matches TRBD1 (8 bases). V was pared by 0 bases and J by 5 bases, with 14 bases between. This CDR3 spans 15 amino acids. Germline V lookup: CDR1 SGDLS, CDR2 YYNGEE. CDR3 DNA sequence: TGTGCCAGCAGCGTAGGGACAGGGAGGGGGGAGACCCAGTACTTC. Its translation is CASSVGTGRGETQYF.

The chain joins TRBV5-1 to TRBJ2-1; 8 bases align to TRBD2. The germline V gene encodes CDR1 SGHRS and CDR2 YFSETQ. This CDR3 spans 15 amino acids. V shed 1 base, J shed 8 bases, and the junction held 8 bases outside the gene matches. The CDR3 DNA sequence: TGCGCCAGCAGCTTGTTCTTAGCGGGAAGGGATGAGCAGTTCTTC. Protein sequence: CASSLFLAGRDEQFF. Together with reference TRBV5-1 and TRBJ2-1, the CDR3 gives the full variable domain: KAGVTQTPRYLIKTRGQQVTLSCSPISGHRSVSWYQQTPGQGLQFLFEYFSETQRNKGNFPGRFSGRQFSNSRSEMNVSTLELGDSALYLCASSLFLAGRDEQFFGPGTRLTVL.

The gene calls are TRBV9 and TRBJ2-2, with a weak D call TRBD2 (5 bases). The germline gives CDR1 SGDLS, CDR2 YYNGEE. V was shortened by 3 bases and J by 3 bases, with 12 bases between the two germline ends. The CDR3 length is 15 residues. CDR3 residues: CASSAAVGDTGELFF. In DNA form, the CDR3 reads TGTGCCAGCAGCGCAGCTGTGGGAGACACCGGGGAGCTGTTTTTT. Full variable domain (rest looked up from reference TRBV9 and TRBJ2-2): DSGVTQTPKHLITATGQRVTLRCSPRSGDLSVYWYQQSLDQGLQFLIQYYNGEERAKGNILERFSAQQFPDLHSELNLSSLELGDSALYFCASSAAVGDTGELFFGEGSRLTVL.

This chain links TRBV7-9 with TRBJ1-1; no reliable D call. The CDR3 runs to 14 residues. CDR1 SEHNR and CDR2 FQNEAQ come from the germline V gene (reference sequence). V was cut by 2 bases and J by 2 bases, with 9 bases left in between. CDR3 in amino acids: CASSLIGENTEAFF. Here the CDR3 DNA reads TGTGCCAGCAGCTTAATCGGGGAAAACACTGAAGCTTTCTTT.

The genes are TRBV29-1 and TRBJ1-5; D is perhaps TRBD1 (6 bases). CDR1 SQVTM and CDR2 ANQGSEA come from the germline V gene. V was pared by 6 bases and J by 4 bases, with 10 bases between. The CDR3 extends over 12 amino acids. The CDR3 is CSVRTGNQPQHF. The DNA of the CDR3 is TGCAGCGTGCGCACAGGGAATCAGCCCCAGCATTTT.

This clone ranks as medium-sized. The gene calls are TRBV9 and TRBJ2-7; 11 nucleotides agree with TRBD2. After removal of 4 bases from V and 1 base from J, the junction contained 7 bases not matched to a gene. CDR3 length equals 16 residues. The V gene's germline CDR1 is SGDLS and CDR2 YYNGEE. The CDR3 DNA sequence: TGTGCCAGCAGCCCATTACTAGCGGGGGCTTCCTACGAGCAGTACTTC. This codes for CASSPLLAGASYEQYF.

The V call is TRBV7-2, the J call TRBJ1-1; D is possibly TRBD1 (6 bases). The CDR3 has 13 amino acids. V lost 1 base, J lost 10 bases, and 13 bases lay in between. From germline, CDR1 is SGHTA and CDR2 FQGNSA. CDR3 sequence: CASSLVPTGGAFF. CDR3 DNA: TGTGCCAGCAGCTTAGTGCCGACAGGCGGAGCTTTCTTT. The whole variable domain, remainder taken from reference TRBV7-2 and TRBJ1-1, is GAGVSQSPSNKVTEKGKDVELRCDPISGHTALYWYRQSLGQGLEFLIYFQGNSAPDKSGLPSDRFSAERTGGSVSTLTIQRTQQEDSAVYLCASSLVPTGGAFFGQGTRLTVV.

The CDR3 nucleotides are TGTGCCAGCAGCGCCTTACCGGAGTTCGGTGAAGCTTTCTTT. The encoded protein is CASSALPEFGEAFF. V and J are TRBV9 and TRBJ1-1; D is uncertain. V lost 3 bases, J lost 7 bases, and 16 bases lay in between. CDR1 is SGDLS, CDR2 YYNGEE, per germline. The CDR3 totals 14 residues.

The V gene is TRBV5-6, the J gene TRBJ2-2, with 7 bases aligning to TRBD2. This CDR3 has 16 amino acids. Trimming took 1 base from V and 5 from J; bases not matched to a gene: 8. Germline CDR1 reads SGHDT; CDR2 reads YYEEEE. Here the CDR3 DNA reads TGTGCCAGCAGCTTGCGGGCGGGAGCTATTACCGGGGAGCTGTTTTTT. It codes for CASSLRAGAITGELFF.

V is TRBV11-2 and J is TRBJ2-3; 9 positions match TRBD2. The CDR3 is 16 amino acids. Germline lookup yields CDR1 SGHAT and CDR2 FQNNGV. V shed 1 base and J 3 bases; nucleotides not matched to a gene: 5. The CDR3 DNA sequence: TGTGCCAGCAGCTTAGCAAGCGGGGGGATGACAGATACGCAGTATTTT. Its translation: CASSLASGGMTDTQYF.